The rows below give T cell receptor beta chains drawn from one sample of a study of shared clonotypes between healthy human individuals. Here immunoSEQ multiplex PCR was the method, and the copy in TCRdb shows in-frame clones only, minus some. The sample shows roughly 2.6 million clones, 90% to 95% of them seen only once. The sequencing input was naive CD4+ T cells sorted from blood. Receptors were obtained from a man younger than 35 in good health. Each CDR3 is given with its conserved first and last residue. Fields, in order: clone size, J gene, V gene, D gene, CDR3 protein, CDR3 DNA. The D gene is left open where the match is weak. Clone size is given for some rows only: seen once, a few or many times, or a class if the clone is expanded.

- | TRBJ1-2 | TRBV9 | TRBD1 | CASSPRTGWGYGYTF | TGTGCCAGCAGCCCTCGGACAGGGTGGGGCTATGGCTACACCTTC
- | TRBJ1-6 | TRBV5-5 | - | CASSFGSSFIPRINSPLHF | TGTGCCAGCAGCTTCGGGAGTTCTTTCATTCCCAGAATTAATTCACCCCTCCACTTT
once | TRBJ2-7 | TRBV11-2 | - | CASSPKGGASYEQYF | TGTGCCAGCAGCCCTAAGGGGGGGGCGTCCTACGAGCAGTACTTC
- | TRBJ2-2 | TRBV5-3 | TRBD2 | CARRTGTSGVNLEGGELFF | TGTGCCAGAAGGACGGGGACTAGCGGGGTAAACCTAGAAGGAGGGGAGCTGTTTTTT
- | TRBJ2-1 | TRBV4-2 | - | CASSLGPGTYNEQFF | TGTGCCAGCAGCCTGGGGCCGGGCACCTACAATGAGCAGTTCTTC
- | TRBJ2-7 | TRBV28 | - | CASRRGRFTYEQYF | TGTGCCAGCAGGAGAGGACGGTTCACCTACGAGCAGTACTTC
few | TRBJ1-6 | TRBV2 | - | CASSLSTYNSPLHF | TGTGCCAGCAGCCTATCGACTTATAATTCACCCCTCCACTTT
- | TRBJ2-3 | TRBV19 | TRBD2 | CASSTQTSGNSDTQYF | TGTGCCAGTAGTACTCAGACTAGCGGGAACTCAGATACGCAGTATTTT
- | TRBJ2-2 | TRBV29-1 | TRBD2 | CSVLSGGNTGELFF | TGCAGCGTCCTTAGCGGGGGGAACACCGGGGAGCTGTTTTTT
- | TRBJ2-5 | TRBV4-2 | TRBD2 | CASSLGASGGSFQETQYF | TGTGCCAGCAGCCTAGGGGCTAGCGGGGGGAGTTTCCAAGAGACCCAGTACTTC
- | TRBJ2-1 | TRBV4-1 | - | CASSQVGLAILQFF | TGCGCCAGCAGCCAAGTGGGGCTAGCGATTCTCCAGTTCTTC
- | TRBJ1-3 | TRBV6-1 | - | CASSPGDRAGNTIYF | TGTGCCAGCAGCCCGGGGGACCGGGCTGGAAACACCATATATTTT
- | TRBJ1-1 | TRBV7-2 | - | CASSLNPSSEAFF | TGTGCCAGCAGCTTAAACCCTTCCAGTGAAGCTTTCTTT
- | TRBJ2-5 | TRBV5-1 | TRBD2 | CASSFGASGSSWEQYF | TGCGCCAGCAGCTTTGGGGCTAGCGGGAGCTCGTGGGAGCAGTACTTC
few | TRBJ1-2 | TRBV19 | - | CASSATGTNYGYTF | TGTGCCAGTAGTGCCACCGGGACTAACTATGGCTACACCTTC
- | TRBJ2-5 | TRBV5-6 | TRBD1 | CASSSAGQGASETQYF | TGTGCCAGCAGCTCGGCGGGACAGGGGGCATCAGAGACCCAGTACTTC
- | TRBJ2-5 | TRBV11-3 | - | CASSTGGGETQYF | TGTGCCAGCAGCACCGGGGGTGGCGAGACCCAGTACTTC
- | TRBJ2-4 | TRBV28 | - | CASSFGPDSLAKNIQYF | TGTGCCAGCAGTTTTGGCCCGGACAGCCTAGCCAAAAACATTCAGTACTTC
few | TRBJ1-2 | TRBV10-3 | - | CATNRVGDYGYTF | TGTGCCACAAACAGGGTAGGCGACTATGGCTACACCTTC
- | TRBJ2-6 | TRBV19 | - | CASSGDTANVLTF | TGTGCCAGTAGTGGGGACACGGCCAACGTCCTGACTTTC
- | TRBJ2-3 | TRBV9 | TRBD2 | CASSVGGRGTDTQYF | TGTGCCAGCAGCGTAGGCGGGAGGGGCACAGATACGCAGTATTTT
- | TRBJ2-7 | TRBV6-6 | - | CASNPAASYEQYF | TGTGCCAGCAACCCCGCGGCATCCTACGAGCAGTACTTC
- | TRBJ2-1 | TRBV5-6 | TRBD1 | CASSLGDRDNEQFF | TGTGCCAGCAGCTTGGGGGACAGGGACAATGAGCAGTTCTTC
- | TRBJ2-1 | TRBV2 | TRBD2 | CASSKTSGSSYNEQFF | TGTGCCAGCAGTAAGACTAGCGGGAGTTCCTACAATGAGCAGTTCTTC
- | TRBJ1-5 | TRBV5-8 | - | CASSFHQEYQPQHF | TGTGCCAGCAGCTTCCACCAAGAGTATCAGCCCCAGCATTTT
- | TRBJ1-2 | TRBV5-5 | - | CASSLEGAAIYGYTF | TGTGCCAGCAGCTTGGAAGGGGCTGCTATCTATGGCTACACCTTC
few | TRBJ1-2 | TRBV5-4 | TRBD1 | CASSLKGGVRGYTF | TGTGCCAGCAGCTTGAAAGGGGGCGTCCGTGGCTACACCTTC
- | TRBJ1-6 | TRBV5-5 | - | CASSLEPINSPLHF | TGTGCCAGCAGCTTGGAACCGATTAATTCACCCCTCCACTTT
- | TRBJ2-3 | TRBV10-3 | - | CAISEGPRLETSTDTQYF | TGTGCCATCAGTGAGGGCCCCCGACTAGAGACTAGCACAGATACGCAGTATTTT
- | TRBJ2-7 | TRBV6-5 | - | CASSYAPSLVPYEQYF | TGTGCCAGCAGTTACGCCCCCTCCCTAGTGCCCTACGAGCAGTACTTC
- | TRBJ1-4 | TRBV14 | - | CASSQDRWPTNEKLFF | TGTGCCAGCAGCCAGGATAGGTGGCCGACCAATGAAAAACTGTTTTTT